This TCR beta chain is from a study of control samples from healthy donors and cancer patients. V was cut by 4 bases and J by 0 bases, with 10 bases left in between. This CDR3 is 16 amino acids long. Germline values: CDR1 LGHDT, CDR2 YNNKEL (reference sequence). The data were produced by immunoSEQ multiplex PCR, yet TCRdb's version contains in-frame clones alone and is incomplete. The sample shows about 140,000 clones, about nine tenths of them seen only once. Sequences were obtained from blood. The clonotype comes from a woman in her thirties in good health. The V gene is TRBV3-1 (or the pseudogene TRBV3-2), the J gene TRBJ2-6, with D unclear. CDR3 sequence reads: CASSPRRASGANVLTF. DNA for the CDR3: TGTGCCAGCAGCCCACGGAGAGCCTCTGGGGCCAACGTCCTGACTTTC.